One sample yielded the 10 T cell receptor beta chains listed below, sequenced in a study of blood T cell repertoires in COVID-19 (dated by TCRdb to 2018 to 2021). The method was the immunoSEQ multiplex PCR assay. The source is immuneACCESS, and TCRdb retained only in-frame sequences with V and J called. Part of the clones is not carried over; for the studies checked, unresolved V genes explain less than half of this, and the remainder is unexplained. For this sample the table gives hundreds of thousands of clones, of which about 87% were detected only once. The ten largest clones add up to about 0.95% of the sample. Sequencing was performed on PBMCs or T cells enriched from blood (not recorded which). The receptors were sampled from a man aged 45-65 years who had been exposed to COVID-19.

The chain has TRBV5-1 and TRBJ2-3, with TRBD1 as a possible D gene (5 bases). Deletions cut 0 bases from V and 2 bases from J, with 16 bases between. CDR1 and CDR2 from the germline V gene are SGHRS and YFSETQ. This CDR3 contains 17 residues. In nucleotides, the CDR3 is TGCGCCAGCAGCTTGGCCCTCAGTGGACAACCCACAGATACGCAGTATTTT. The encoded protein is CASSLALSGQPTDTQYF.

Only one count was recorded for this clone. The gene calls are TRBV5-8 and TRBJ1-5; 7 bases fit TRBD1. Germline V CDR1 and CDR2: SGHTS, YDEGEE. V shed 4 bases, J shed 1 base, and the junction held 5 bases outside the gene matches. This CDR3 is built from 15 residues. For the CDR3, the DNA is TGTGCCAGCAGCCTCGGGACAGTCAGCAATCAGCCCCAGCATTTT. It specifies CASSLGTVSNQPQHF.

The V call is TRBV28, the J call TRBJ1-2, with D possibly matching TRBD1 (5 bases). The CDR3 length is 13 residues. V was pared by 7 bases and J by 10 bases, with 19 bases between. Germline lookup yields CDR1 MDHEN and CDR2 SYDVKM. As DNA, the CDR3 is TGTGCCAGCAAGGGGTCATACGCGATTATCTACACCTTC. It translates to CASKGSYAIIYTF.

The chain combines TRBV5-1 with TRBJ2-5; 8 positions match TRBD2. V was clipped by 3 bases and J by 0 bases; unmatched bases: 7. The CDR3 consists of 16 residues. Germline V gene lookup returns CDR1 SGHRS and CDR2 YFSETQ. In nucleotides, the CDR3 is TGCGCCAGCAGCTCGCTACTAGCGGCCAACCAAGAGACCCAGTACTTC. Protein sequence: CASSSLLAANQETQYF. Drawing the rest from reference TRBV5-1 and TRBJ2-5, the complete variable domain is KAGVTQTPRYLIKTRGQQVTLSCSPISGHRSVSWYQQTPGQGLQFLFEYFSETQRNKGNFPGRFSGRQFSNSRSEMNVSTLELGDSALYLCASSSLLAANQETQYFGPGTRLLVL.

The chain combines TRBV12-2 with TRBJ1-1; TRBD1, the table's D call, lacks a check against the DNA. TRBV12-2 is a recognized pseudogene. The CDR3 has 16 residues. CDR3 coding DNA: TGTGCAAGTCGCCCAGGAGAGCAGGGGGGGAACACTGAAGCTTTCTTT. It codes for CASRPGEQGGNTEAFF.

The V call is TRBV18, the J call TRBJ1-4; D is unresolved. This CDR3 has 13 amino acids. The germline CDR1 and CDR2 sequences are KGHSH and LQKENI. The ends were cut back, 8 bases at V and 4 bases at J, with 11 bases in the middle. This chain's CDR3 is CASTQAINEKLFF. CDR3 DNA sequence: TGTGCCAGCACCCAGGCGATTAATGAAAAACTGTTTTTT.

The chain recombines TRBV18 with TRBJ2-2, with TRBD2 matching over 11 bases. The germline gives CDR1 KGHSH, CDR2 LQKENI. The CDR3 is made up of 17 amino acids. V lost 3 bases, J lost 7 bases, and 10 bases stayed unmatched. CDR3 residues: CASSPALAGVRGGELFF. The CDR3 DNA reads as TGTGCCAGCTCACCTGCACTAGCGGGAGTCCGGGGCGGGGAGCTGTTTTTT.

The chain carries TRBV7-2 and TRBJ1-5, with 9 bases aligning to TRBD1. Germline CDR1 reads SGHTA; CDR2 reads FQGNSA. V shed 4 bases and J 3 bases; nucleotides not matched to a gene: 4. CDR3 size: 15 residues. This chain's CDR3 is CASSSGQGNNQPQHF. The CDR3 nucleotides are TGTGCCAGCAGCTCGGGACAGGGTAACAATCAGCCCCAGCATTTT.

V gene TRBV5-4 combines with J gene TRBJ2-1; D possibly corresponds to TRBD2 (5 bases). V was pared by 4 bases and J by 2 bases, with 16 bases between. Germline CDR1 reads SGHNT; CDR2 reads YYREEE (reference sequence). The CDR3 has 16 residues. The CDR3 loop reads CASSPQELATYNEQFF. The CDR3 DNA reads TGTGCCAGCAGCCCCCAAGAATTAGCGACCTACAATGAGCAGTTCTTC.

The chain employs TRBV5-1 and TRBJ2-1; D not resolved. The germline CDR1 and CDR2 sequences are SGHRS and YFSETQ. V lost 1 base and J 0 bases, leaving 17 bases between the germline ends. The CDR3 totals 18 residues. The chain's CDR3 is CASSLSPLGTSSYNEQFF. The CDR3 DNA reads TGCGCCAGCAGCTTGTCCCCCTTGGGCACAAGCTCCTACAATGAGCAGTTCTTC.